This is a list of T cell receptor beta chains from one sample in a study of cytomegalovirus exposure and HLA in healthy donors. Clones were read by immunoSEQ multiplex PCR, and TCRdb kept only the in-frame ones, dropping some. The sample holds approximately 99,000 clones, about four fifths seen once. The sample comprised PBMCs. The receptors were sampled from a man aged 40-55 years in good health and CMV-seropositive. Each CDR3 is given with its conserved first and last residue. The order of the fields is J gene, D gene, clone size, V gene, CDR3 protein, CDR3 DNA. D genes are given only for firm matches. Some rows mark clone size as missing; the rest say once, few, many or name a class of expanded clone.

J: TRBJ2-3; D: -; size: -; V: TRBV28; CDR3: CASSLNARLITDTQYF; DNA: TGTGCCAGCAGTTTAAATGCTAGGCTGATCACAGATACGCAGTATTTT
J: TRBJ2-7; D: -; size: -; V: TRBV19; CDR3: CASSISAGYEQYF; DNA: TGTGCCAGTAGTATTTCGGCCGGGTACGAACAGTACTTC
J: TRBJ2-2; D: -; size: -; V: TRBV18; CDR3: CASSPISGNTGELFF; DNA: TGTGCCAGCTCACCGATTAGCGGGAACACCGGGGAGCTGTTTTTT
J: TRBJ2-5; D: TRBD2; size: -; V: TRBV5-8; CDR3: CASSQGLAGLLETQYF; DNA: TGTGCCAGCAGCCAAGGACTAGCGGGATTGTTGGAGACCCAGTACTTC
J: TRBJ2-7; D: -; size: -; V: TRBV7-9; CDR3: CASSLVGRPIYEQYF; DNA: TGTGCCAGCAGCTTAGTGGGCAGGCCGATCTACGAGCAGTACTTC
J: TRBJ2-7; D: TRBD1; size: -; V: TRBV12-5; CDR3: CASVPGQSSYEQYF; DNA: TGTGCTAGTGTTCCGGGACAGAGCTCCTACGAGCAGTACTTC
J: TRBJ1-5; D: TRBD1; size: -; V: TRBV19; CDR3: CASSTQGAYQPQHF; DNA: TGTGCCAGTAGTACACAGGGGGCCTATCAGCCCCAGCATTTT
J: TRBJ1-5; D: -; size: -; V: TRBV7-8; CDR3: CASSPWGLGNQPQHF; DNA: TGTGCCAGCAGCCCGTGGGGACTAGGCAATCAGCCCCAGCATTTT
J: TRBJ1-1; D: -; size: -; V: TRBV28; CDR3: CASSFGGGRTEAFF; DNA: TGTGCCAGCAGTTTTGGGGGCGGCCGAACTGAAGCTTTCTTT
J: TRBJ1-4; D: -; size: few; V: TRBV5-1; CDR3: CASGQTNPSSGLFF; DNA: TGCGCCAGCGGACAGACAAATCCATCTTCGGGTCTGTTTTTT
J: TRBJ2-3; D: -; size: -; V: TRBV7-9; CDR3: CASTPRRDPQYTQYF; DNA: TGTGCCAGCACCCCGAGGAGGGACCCACAATATACGCAGTATTTT
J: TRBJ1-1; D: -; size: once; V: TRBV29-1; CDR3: CSVVGGWTEAFF; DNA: TGCAGCGTTGTGGGGGGGTGGACTGAAGCTTTCTTT
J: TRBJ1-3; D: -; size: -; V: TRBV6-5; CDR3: CASSDLQGADTIYF; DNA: TGTGCCAGCAGCGACCTACAGGGCGCGGACACCATATATTTT
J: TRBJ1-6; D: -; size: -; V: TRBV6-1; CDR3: CASSETQGYNSPLHF; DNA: TGTGCCAGCAGTGAAACGCAGGGCTATAATTCACCCCTCCACTTT
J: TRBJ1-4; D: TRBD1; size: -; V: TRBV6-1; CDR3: CASSDPGTGRSEKLFF; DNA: TGTGCCAGCAGTGATCCAGGGACAGGGCGGAGTGAAAAACTGTTTTTT
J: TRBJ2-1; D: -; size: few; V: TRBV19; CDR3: CASSIRTFNEQFF; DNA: TGTGCCAGTAGTATCCGGACTTTCAATGAGCAGTTCTTC
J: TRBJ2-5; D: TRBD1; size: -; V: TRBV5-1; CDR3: CASSFSGTGLDLEYF; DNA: TGCGCCAGCAGCTTTTCTGGGACAGGGTTGGATTTGGAGTACTTC
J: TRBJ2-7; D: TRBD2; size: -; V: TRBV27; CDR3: CASSLGLAPTYEQYF; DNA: TGTGCCAGCAGTCTAGGACTAGCGCCGACCTACGAGCAGTACTTC
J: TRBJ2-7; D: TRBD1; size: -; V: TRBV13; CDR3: CASSLGTGSEQYF; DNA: TGTGCCAGCAGCTTAGGGACAGGGAGTGAGCAGTACTTC
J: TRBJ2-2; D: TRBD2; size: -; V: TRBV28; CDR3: CATAGVAGELFF; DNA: TGTGCCACCGCGGGAGTCGCCGGGGAGCTGTTTTTT
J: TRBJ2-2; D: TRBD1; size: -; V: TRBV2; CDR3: CASSGVGRGRTGELFF; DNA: TGTGCCAGCAGTGGTGTAGGCAGGGGGCGAACCGGGGAGCTGTTTTTT
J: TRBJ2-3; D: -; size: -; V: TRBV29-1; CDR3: CSDRSHRADTQYF; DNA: TGCAGCGACCGCTCTCACAGGGCAGATACGCAGTATTTT
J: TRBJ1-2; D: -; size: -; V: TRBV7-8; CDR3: CASSLGTTNYGYTF; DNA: TGTGCCAGCAGCTTAGGGACAACTAACTATGGCTACACCTTC
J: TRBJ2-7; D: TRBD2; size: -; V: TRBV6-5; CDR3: CASTTSGGYYEQYF; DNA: TGTGCCAGCACTACTAGCGGGGGATACTACGAGCAGTACTTC
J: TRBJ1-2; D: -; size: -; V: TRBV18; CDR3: CASSELGGSRNYGYTF; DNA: TGTGCCAGCTCGGAACTAGGAGGCAGCCGCAACTATGGCTACACCTTC
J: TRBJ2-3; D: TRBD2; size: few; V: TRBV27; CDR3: CASSTKSSTSGRTDTQYF; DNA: TGTGCCAGCAGTACTAAATCTTCGACTAGCGGGAGAACAGATACGCAGTATTTT
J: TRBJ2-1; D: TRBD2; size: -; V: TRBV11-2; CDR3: CASSASGRGGEQFF; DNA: TGTGCCAGCAGCGCTAGCGGGAGGGGTGGTGAGCAGTTCTTC
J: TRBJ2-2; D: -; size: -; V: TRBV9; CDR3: CASTSPHTGELFF; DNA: TGTGCCAGCACGAGTCCCCACACCGGGGAGCTGTTTTTT
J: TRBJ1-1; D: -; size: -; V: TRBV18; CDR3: CASSPGTGLINTEAFF; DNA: TGTGCCAGCTCACCAGGTACAGGGCTGATCAACACTGAAGCTTTCTTT
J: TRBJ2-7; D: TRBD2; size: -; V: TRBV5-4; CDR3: CASSGLAGPSYEQYF; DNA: TGTGCCAGCAGCGGCTTAGCGGGACCTTCCTACGAGCAGTACTTC
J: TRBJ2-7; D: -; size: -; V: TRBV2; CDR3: CASRMGAGRGYEQYF; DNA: TGTGCCAGCAGGATGGGCGCTGGTCGGGGCTACGAGCAGTACTTC
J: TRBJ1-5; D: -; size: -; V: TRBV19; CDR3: CASSNRVLSNQPQHF; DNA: TGTGCCAGTAGTAACAGGGTTTTAAGCAATCAGCCCCAGCATTTT
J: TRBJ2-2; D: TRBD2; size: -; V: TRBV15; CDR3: CATLRLAGGGTGELFF; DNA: TGTGCCACGCTTCGCCTAGCGGGAGGGGGCACCGGGGAGCTGTTTTTT
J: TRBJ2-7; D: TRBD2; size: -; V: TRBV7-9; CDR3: CASSLAPGLAGGSSYEQYF; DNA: TGTGCCAGCAGCTTAGCGCCGGGACTAGCGGGCGGGAGCTCCTACGAGCAGTACTTC
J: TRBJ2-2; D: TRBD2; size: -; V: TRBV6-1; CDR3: CASSPMGGGTGELFF; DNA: TGTGCCAGCAGCCCTATGGGGGGGGGCACCGGGGAGCTGTTTTTT
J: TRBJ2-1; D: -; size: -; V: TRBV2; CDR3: CASRQSYNEQFF; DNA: TGTGCCAGCCGCCAGTCCTACAATGAGCAGTTCTTC
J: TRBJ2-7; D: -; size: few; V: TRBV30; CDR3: CAWARGYEQYF; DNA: TGTGCCTGGGCTAGAGGTTACGAGCAGTACTTC
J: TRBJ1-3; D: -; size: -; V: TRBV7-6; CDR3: CASSLAPLNTGNTIYF; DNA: TGTGCCAGCAGCTTAGCGCCGCTAAATACTGGAAACACCATATATTTT
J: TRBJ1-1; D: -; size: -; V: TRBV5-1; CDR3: CASSSHPPGGETEAFF; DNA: TGCGCCAGCAGCTCGCACCCCCCCGGGGGTGAAACTGAAGCTTTCTTT
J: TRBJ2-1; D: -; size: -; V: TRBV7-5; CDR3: CVRSPLRDSYNEQFF; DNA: TGTGTCAGAAGTCCTCTCCGGGACAGCTACAATGAGCAGTTCTTC
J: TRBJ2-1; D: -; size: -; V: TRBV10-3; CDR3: CATLAPVTGNEQFF; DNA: TGTGCCACCCTCGCGCCAGTAACGGGGAATGAGCAGTTCTTC
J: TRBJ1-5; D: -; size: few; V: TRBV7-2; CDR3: CASSLVRGINQPQHF; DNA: TGTGCCAGCAGCTTAGTCCGCGGAATCAATCAGCCCCAGCATTTT
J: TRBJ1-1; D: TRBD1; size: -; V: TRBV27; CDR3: CASRDGQGWAEAFF; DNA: TGTGCCAGCAGGGACGGACAGGGGTGGGCTGAAGCTTTCTTT
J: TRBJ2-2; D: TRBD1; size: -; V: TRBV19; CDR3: CASIPNRGLYTGELFF; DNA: TGTGCCAGTATCCCCAACAGGGGGCTTTACACCGGGGAGCTGTTTTTT
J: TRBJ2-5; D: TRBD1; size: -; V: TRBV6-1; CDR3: CAGSTTGVETQYF; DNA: TGTGCCGGCAGTACTACAGGGGTCGAGACCCAGTACTTC
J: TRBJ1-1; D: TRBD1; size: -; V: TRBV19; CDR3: CASSRADRLGTEAFF; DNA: TGTGCCAGTAGTAGGGCGGACAGGCTGGGGACTGAAGCTTTCTTT
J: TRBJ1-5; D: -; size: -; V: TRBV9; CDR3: CASSVDGGGNQPQHF; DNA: TGTGCCAGCAGCGTAGACGGCGGGGGGAATCAGCCCCAGCATTTT
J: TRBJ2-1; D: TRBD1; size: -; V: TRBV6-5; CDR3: CASSDRGNEQFF; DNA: TGTGCCAGCAGCGACAGGGGGAATGAGCAGTTCTTC
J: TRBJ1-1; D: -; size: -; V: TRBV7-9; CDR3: CASSLSLRGTEAFF; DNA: TGTGCCAGCAGCCTGAGCCTAAGGGGCACTGAAGCTTTCTTT
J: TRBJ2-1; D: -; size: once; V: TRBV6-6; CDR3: CASSYSARSGNEQFF; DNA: TGTGCCAGCAGTTACTCGGCTAGAAGTGGCAATGAGCAGTTCTTC
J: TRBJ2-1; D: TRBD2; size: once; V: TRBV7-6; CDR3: CASSPGTSGSNEQFF; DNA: TGTGCCAGCAGTCCCGGGACTAGCGGGAGTAATGAGCAGTTCTTC
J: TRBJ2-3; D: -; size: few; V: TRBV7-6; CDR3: CASSQGLGVDTQYF; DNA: TGTGCCAGCAGCCAGGGGCTCGGGGTAGATACGCAGTATTTT
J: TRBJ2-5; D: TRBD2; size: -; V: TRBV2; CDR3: CASQSLAGGGETQYF; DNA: TGTGCCAGCCAAAGCCTAGCGGGGGGGGGAGAGACCCAGTACTTC
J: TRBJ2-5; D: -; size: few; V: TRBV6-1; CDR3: CASFSFSVQETQYF; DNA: TGTGCCAGCTTCAGCTTTAGCGTCCAAGAGACCCAGTACTTC
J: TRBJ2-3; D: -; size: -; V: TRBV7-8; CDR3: CASRPLAGTQYF; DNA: TGTGCCAGCAGACCACTGGCGGGGACGCAGTATTTT
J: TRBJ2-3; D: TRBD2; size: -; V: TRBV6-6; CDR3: CASSRGTSDPDTQYF; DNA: TGTGCCAGCAGTAGGGGGACTAGTGACCCAGATACGCAGTATTTT
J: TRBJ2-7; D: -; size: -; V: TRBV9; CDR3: CASSVTSLPYEQYF; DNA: TGTGCCAGCAGCGTAACATCCCTCCCCTACGAGCAGTACTTC
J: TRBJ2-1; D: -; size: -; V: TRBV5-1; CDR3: CASRSGDGNEQFF; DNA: TGCGCCAGCAGGTCCGGCGACGGGAATGAGCAGTTCTTC
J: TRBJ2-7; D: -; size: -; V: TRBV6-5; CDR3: CASSYGGNIYEQYF; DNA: TGTGCCAGCAGTTACGGCGGGAATATTTACGAGCAGTACTTC